The next 27 T cell receptor beta chains were all read from a single sample in a study of T cell changes during pregnancy in multiple sclerosis. The data were produced by immunoSEQ multiplex PCR, yet TCRdb's version contains in-frame clones alone and is incomplete. The repertoire includes around 65,000 clones, about 90% of them detected once, and about 2.7% sits in the top ten. The sample here was peripheral blood, taken in the second trimester of pregnancy. The receptor source for this set is a female donor in good health, enrolled as a control in a pregnancy study.

The chain employs TRBV5-4 and TRBJ2-1; weak D call: TRBD2 (6 bases). This CDR3 has 15 amino acids. V was cut by 0 bases and J by 7 bases, with 14 bases left in between. The germline V gene encodes CDR1 SGHNT and CDR2 YYREEE (reference sequence). CDR3 amino acids: CASSLVSASENEQFF. The CDR3 DNA reads as TGTGCCAGCAGCTTGGTATCGGCTAGCGAAAATGAGCAGTTCTTC.

The rearrangement uses TRBV18 and TRBJ1-2; TRBD1 matches at 8 bases. The junction had 7 bases not matched to a gene; V was cut back by 6 bases and J by 4 bases. The CDR3 has 14 residues. CDR1 is KGHSH and CDR2 is LQKENI in the germline V gene. CDR3 amino acids: CASSDREGPYGYTF. CDR3 coding DNA: TGTGCCAGCTCGGACAGGGAGGGGCCCTATGGCTACACCTTC.

The rearrangement uses TRBV7-2 and TRBJ2-7; a weak D match, TRBD2 (7 bases). The V and J ends lost 11 bases and 5 bases respectively, with 19 bases between them. Per germline, CDR1 SGHTA and CDR2 FQGNSA. The CDR3 is 13 amino acids. CDR3 sequence (DNA): TGTGCCGGGGGCGAGTGGGGGGGAGACGAGCAGTACTTC. Amino acid sequence: CAGGEWGGDEQYF.

This chain uses TRBV19 with TRBJ1-5; no definite D call. Deletions cut 4 bases from V and 0 bases from J, with 10 bases between. Germline loops: CDR1 LNHDA, CDR2 SQIVND (reference sequence). CDR3 length equals 15 residues. CDR3 sequence reads: CASSTGFYSNQPQHF. The CDR3 region has the DNA TGTGCCAGTAGTACGGGGTTCTATAGCAATCAGCCCCAGCATTTT.

Only a few counts were recorded for this clone. V and J are TRBV6-5 and TRBJ1-1; D is unresolved. Germline V gene lookup returns CDR1 MNHEY and CDR2 SVGAGI. With 2 bases removed from V and 1 base from J, the gap between germline ends came to 8 bases. The CDR3 totals 14 residues. The CDR3 loop is CASSYGEENTEAFF. CDR3 nucleotide sequence: TGTGCCAGCAGTTACGGCGAGGAGAACACTGAAGCTTTCTTT.

This clone occurred a few times. The chain links TRBV6-6 to TRBJ1-5, with a tentative D call TRBD1 (5 bases). The CDR3 is 11 residues long. V was pared by 5 bases and J by 7 bases, with 6 bases between. Looked up from germline, CDR1 is MNHNY and CDR2 is SVGAGI (reference sequence). Written as DNA, the CDR3 is TGTGCCAGCAGTGCAGGGCAGCCCCAGCATTTT. It specifies CASSAGQPQHF.

The rearrangement links TRBV6-1 to TRBJ1-5; D possibly corresponds to TRBD1 (5 bases). Trimming took 7 bases from V and 4 from J, leaving 17 bases between them. This CDR3 contains 15 residues. Per the germline V gene, CDR1 is MNHNS and CDR2 is SASEGT. DNA of the CDR3: TGTGCCAGCACCGGGACCACCGGGGGTAATCAGCCCCAGCATTTT. The encoded protein is CASTGTTGGNQPQHF.

The rearrangement uses TRBV19 and TRBJ2-5, with 9 bases lining up with TRBD1. Unmatched junction bases numbered 8, after V lost 6 bases and J lost 3 bases. Germline V gives CDR1 LNHDA, CDR2 SQIVND (reference sequence). The CDR3 covers 15 residues. The CDR3 is CASRTGQGWEETQYF. Here the CDR3 DNA reads TGTGCCAGTAGGACGGGACAGGGATGGGAAGAGACCCAGTACTTC. Full variable domain (outside the CDR3, taken from reference TRBV19 and TRBJ2-5): DGGITQSPKYLFRKEGQNVTLSCEQNLNHDAMYWYRQDPGQGLRLIYYSQIVNDFQKGDIAEGYSVSREKKESFPLTVTSAQKNPTAFYLCASRTGQGWEETQYFGPGTRLLVL.

The chain joins TRBV7-9 to TRBJ2-1; possible D gene TRBD2, 5 bases. Germline V gene sequence: CDR1 SEHNR, CDR2 FQNEAQ (reference sequence). The CDR3 has 14 residues. V was clipped by 5 bases and J by 6 bases, with 14 bases between them. CDR3 in DNA: TGTGCCAGCAGCCGGACTCTACGCCCCAATGAGCAGTTCTTC. This gives the protein CASSRTLRPNEQFF.

V usage is TRBV6-6 and J usage is TRBJ1-2; D unclear. Germline V gene data show CDR1 as MNHNY and CDR2 as SVGAGI (reference sequence). CDR3 length: 13 residues. Trimming took 5 bases from V and 4 from J, leaving 11 bases between them. DNA for the CDR3: TGTGCCAGCAGTCAAGACGGAGTCTATGGCTACACCTTC. Protein sequence: CASSQDGVYGYTF.

The gene calls are TRBV18 and TRBJ2-7; TRBD2 matches at 11 bases. CDR3 length: 16 amino acids. Looked up from germline, CDR1 is KGHSH and CDR2 is LQKENI. Germline trimming cut 4 bases from V and 1 base from J; bases unmatched to any gene: 6. CDR3 sequence (DNA): TGTGCCAGCTCACACACCGGGACTAGCGGTTCCTACGAGCAGTACTTC. Translated, it gives CASSHTGTSGSYEQYF.

This clone was seen a few times. Written as DNA, the CDR3 is TGCGCCAGCAGCCAAGAGTTGGCGGCCGAGCAGTACTTC. Translating it yields CASSQELAAEQYF. The chain has TRBV4-3 and TRBJ2-7; D is unresolved. Germline V CDR1 and CDR2: LGHNA, YSLEER. The length of the CDR3 is 13 residues. V lost 0 bases and J 6 bases, leaving 9 bases between the germline ends.

The chain uses TRBV18 and TRBJ1-2; TRBD1 is a possible D gene (6 bases). Trimming took off 6 bases at V and 8 bases at J, with 10 bases between the two ends. Germline V CDR1 and CDR2: KGHSH, LQKENI. This CDR3 region has 11 residues. The CDR3 loop reads CASSRGFGYTF. The CDR3 DNA follows: TGTGCCAGCTCTAGGGGGTTCGGCTACACCTTC.

V gene TRBV6-1 combines with J gene TRBJ1-5; 9 bases align to TRBD1. The ends lost 8 bases at V and 3 bases at J; junction bases unmatched: 8. Germline V CDR1 and CDR2: MNHNS, SASEGT. The CDR3 is 15 residues long. The CDR3 region has the DNA TGTGCCAGCTTAAGGACAGGGGCGATCAATCAGCCCCAGCATTTT. Its translation: CASLRTGAINQPQHF.

The chain joins TRBV5-4 to TRBJ2-1; 9 bases fit TRBD2. V was clipped by 0 bases and J by 6 bases; unmatched bases: 7. CDR1 is SGHNT, CDR2 YYREEE, per germline (reference sequence). The CDR3 covers 16 residues. CDR3: CASSLGAGGPGNEQFF. CDR3 sequence (DNA): TGTGCCAGCAGCTTGGGGGCGGGGGGGCCGGGCAATGAGCAGTTCTTC.

The rearrangement uses TRBV5-8 and TRBJ2-5, with 7 bases identical to TRBD2. Germline trimming cut 1 base from V and 2 bases from J; bases unmatched to any gene: 14. Germline assignment: CDR1 SGHTS and CDR2 YDEGEE. There are 18 residues in the CDR3. DNA of the CDR3: TGTGCCAGCAGCTTGTCGAGGGGAGGGGACTGGCCACAAGAGACCCAGTACTTC. Its protein product is CASSLSRGGDWPQETQYF.

The chain couples TRBV12-5 to TRBJ2-2; D may be TRBD1 (6 bases). The CDR3 runs to 13 residues. CDR1 is LGHNT and CDR2 is FRNRAP in the germline V gene. For the CDR3, the DNA is TGTACAGTACTCATCAGGGGCACCGGGGAGCTGTTTTTT. Protein product: CTVLIRGTGELFF.

This clone came up a few times. The gene calls are TRBV29-1 and TRBJ1-1; 7 bases agree with TRBD1. V was clipped by 4 bases and J by 2 bases; unmatched bases: 4. The CDR3 spans 13 residues. From germline, CDR1 is SQVTM and CDR2 ANQGSEA. CDR3: CSVAYRGNTEAFF. DNA for the CDR3: TGCAGCGTTGCCTACAGGGGTAACACTGAAGCTTTCTTT.

The chain carries TRBV28 and TRBJ2-1, with D maybe TRBD2 (5 bases). The CDR3 spans 13 residues. Per the germline V gene, CDR1 is MDHEN and CDR2 is SYDVKM. V lost 2 bases and J lost 6, with 8 bases in between. The DNA for the CDR3 is TGTGCCAGCAGTTTAGCTAGCTTCAATGAGCAGTTCTTC. It codes for CASSLASFNEQFF.

The chain has TRBV9 and TRBJ2-1, with 8 nucleotides matching TRBD1. Trimming cost V 4 bases and J 4 bases; bases outside gene matches: 7. The CDR3 covers 15 residues. CDR1 is SGDLS and CDR2 is YYNGEE in the germline V gene. The CDR3 region has the DNA TGTGCCAGCAGCTCGACTGGACAGGGTTACAATGAGCAGTTCTTC. Encoded protein: CASSSTGQGYNEQFF.

The chain employs TRBV9 and TRBJ2-7; maybe TRBD1 (6 bases). Per the germline V gene, CDR1 is SGDLS and CDR2 is YYNGEE. Trimming took 3 bases from V and 4 from J, leaving 17 bases between them. The CDR3 spans 15 residues. CDR3 in amino acids: CASSEGPGQVYEQYF. CDR3 bases: TGTGCCAGCAGCGAGGGACCGGGACAAGTATACGAGCAGTACTTC. Full variable domain (rest looked up from reference TRBV9 and TRBJ2-7): DSGVTQTPKHLITATGQRVTLRCSPRSGDLSVYWYQQSLDQGLQFLIQYYNGEERAKGNILERFSAQQFPDLHSELNLSSLELGDSALYFCASSEGPGQVYEQYFGPGTRLTVT.

CDR3 DNA sequence: TGTGCCAGCAGCCCTGGACAGGTCCAAGAGACCCAGTACTTC. It yields the protein CASSPGQVQETQYF. This chain links TRBV7-9 with TRBJ2-5, with 7 positions matching TRBD1. The CDR3 consists of 14 residues. The V gene's germline CDR1 is SEHNR and CDR2 FQNEAQ (reference sequence). The trim removed 5 bases at V and 1 base at J, leaving 4 bases unmatched.

The rearrangement uses TRBV15 and TRBJ2-7; possible D gene TRBD2, 5 bases. CDR3 length: 17 residues. V gave up 5 bases and J gave up 0 bases, with 20 bases separating them. CDR1 LNHNV and CDR2 YYDKDF come from the germline V gene (reference sequence). CDR3 in DNA: TGTGCCACCAGCCTCTCGGCCGGCAGGCGGGCCTCCTACGAGCAGTACTTC. It yields the protein CATSLSAGRRASYEQYF.

J is TRBJ1-2 and V is TRBV30; the D is unclear. CDR1 and CDR2 (germline): GTSNPN, SVGIG (reference sequence). Trimming removed 0 bases from V and 2 bases from J, with 13 bases in between. This CDR3 is 15 amino acids long. The CDR3: CAWSVFRVWNYGYTF. The CDR3 DNA is TGTGCCTGGAGTGTATTCCGGGTGTGGAACTATGGCTACACCTTC.

The gene calls are TRBV11-2 and TRBJ2-3, with 9 bases identical to TRBD2. With 6 bases clipped from V and 0 bases from J, the junction kept 4 bases outside the gene matches. In germline, CDR1 is SGHAT, CDR2 FQNNGV. The CDR3 has 15 amino acids. CDR3 nucleotide sequence: TGTGCCAGCAGACCAGGACTAGCGAGCACAGATACGCAGTATTTT. Its protein is CASRPGLASTDTQYF.

This rearrangement joins TRBV30 to TRBJ2-7; perhaps TRBD1 as D (5 bases). The CDR3 sequence is 13 residues long. V dropped 6 bases and J dropped 3 bases, with 15 bases sitting between them. Germline V gene lookup returns CDR1 GTSNPN and CDR2 SVGIG (reference sequence). The CDR3 loop is CACNGQHYYEQYF. In nucleotides, the CDR3 is TGTGCCTGCAACGGACAACACTACTACGAGCAGTACTTC.

The J gene is TRBJ2-3, the V gene TRBV7-9, with D unresolved. The CDR3 spans 12 residues. Germline CDR1 reads SEHNR; CDR2 reads FQNEAQ (reference sequence). The V end lost 5 bases, the J end lost 4 bases, and 7 bases lay between the germline ends. The CDR3 bases are TGTGCCAGCAGCCCAGGTCCAGATACGCAGTATTTT. Translating it yields CASSPGPDTQYF.